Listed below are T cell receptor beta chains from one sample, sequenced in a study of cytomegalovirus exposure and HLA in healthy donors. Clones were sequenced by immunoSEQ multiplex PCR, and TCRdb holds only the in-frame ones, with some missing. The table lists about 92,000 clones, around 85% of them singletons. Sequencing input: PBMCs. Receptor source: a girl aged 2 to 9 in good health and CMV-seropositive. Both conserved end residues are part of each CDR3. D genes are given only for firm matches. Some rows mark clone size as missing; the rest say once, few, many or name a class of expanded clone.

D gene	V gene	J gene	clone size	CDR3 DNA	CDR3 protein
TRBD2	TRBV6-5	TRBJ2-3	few	TGTGCCACCACGGTCAGCGGGAAGACAGATACGCAGTATTTT	CATTVSGKTDTQYF
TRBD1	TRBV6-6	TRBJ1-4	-	TGTGCCAGCAGGCGGGGACAGGGAGAAAAACTGTTTTTT	CASRRGQGEKLFF
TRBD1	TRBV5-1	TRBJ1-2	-	TGCGCCAGCAGTGACAGGGGCCAAATTCATTACTATGGCTACACCTTC	CASSDRGQIHYYGYTF
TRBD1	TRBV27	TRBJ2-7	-	TGTGCCAGCAGTTCCCGGGACAGGGGTTACTACGAGCAGTACTTC	CASSSRDRGYYEQYF
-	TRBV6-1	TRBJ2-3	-	TGTGCCCTGGAGGGTTCCAACACAGATACGCAGTATTTT	CALEGSNTDTQYF
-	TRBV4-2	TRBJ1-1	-	TGTGCCAGCAGCCACACCGTAGGGGGTTCTGAAGCTTTCTTT	CASSHTVGGSEAFF
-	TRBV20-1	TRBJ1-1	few	TGCAGTGCTAGTCGGAACACTGAAGCTTTCTTT	CSASRNTEAFF
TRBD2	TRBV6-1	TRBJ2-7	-	TGTGCCAGCAGTTCCAGCGGGAGTCCCGACGAGCAGTACTTC	CASSSSGSPDEQYF
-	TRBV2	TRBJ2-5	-	TGTGCCGGAGGACGGAACCAAGAGACCCAGTACTTC	CAGGRNQETQYF
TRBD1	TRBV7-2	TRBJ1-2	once	TGTGCCAGCAGCCCGGGACAGGAGTGGTTTGGCTACACCTTC	CASSPGQEWFGYTF
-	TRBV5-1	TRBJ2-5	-	TGCGCCAGCAGCTTGGGGCGGCCACCCCCAGAGACCCAGTACTTC	CASSLGRPPPETQYF
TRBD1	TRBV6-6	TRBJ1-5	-	TGTGCCAGCAGCCCCGGGACAGGGGCAAGCAATCAGCCCCAGCATTTT	CASSPGTGASNQPQHF
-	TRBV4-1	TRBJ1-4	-	TGCGCCAGCAGCCGACTTGCAACTAATGAAAAACTGTTTTTT	CASSRLATNEKLFF
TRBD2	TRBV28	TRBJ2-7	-	TGTGCCAGCAGCCCGGGACTAGTAGGCTCCTACGAGCAGTACTTC	CASSPGLVGSYEQYF
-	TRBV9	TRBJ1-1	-	TGTGCCAGTATTAGAATTGAAGCTTTCTTT	CASIRIEAFF
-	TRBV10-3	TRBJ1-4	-	TGTGCCATCAGAGCTGAGGGGGCAACTAATGAAAAACTGTTTTTT	CAIRAEGATNEKLFF
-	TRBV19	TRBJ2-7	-	TGTGCCAGTAGTATTTACGGGGATTACGAGCAGTACTTC	CASSIYGDYEQYF
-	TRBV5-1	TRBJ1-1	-	TGCGCCAGCAGCTTCCAACCAGGGCCGAACACTGAAGCTTTCTTT	CASSFQPGPNTEAFF
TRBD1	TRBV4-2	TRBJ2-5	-	TGTGCCAGCAGCCTCCAAGGACAGGGAACGTCAGAGACCCAGTACTTC	CASSLQGQGTSETQYF
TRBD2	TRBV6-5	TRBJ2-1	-	TGTGCCAGCTCCCCCCTAGCGGACAATGAGCAGTTCTTC	CASSPLADNEQFF
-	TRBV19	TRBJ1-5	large	TGTGCCAGTAGTCCGCGGGGGGCGGTGATGCCCCAGCATTTT	CASSPRGAVMPQHF
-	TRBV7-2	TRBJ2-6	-	TGTGCCAGCGGCTTGGGGACATCGAGATTCTCTGGGGCCAACGTCCTGACTTTC	CASGLGTSRFSGANVLTF
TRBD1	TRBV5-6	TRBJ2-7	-	TGTGCCAGCAGACCCACAGGGGGCTACGAGCAGTACTTC	CASRPTGGYEQYF
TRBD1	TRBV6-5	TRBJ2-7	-	TGTGCCAGCAGGCCCGGACAGGGCGGGTCCTACGAGCAGTACTTC	CASRPGQGGSYEQYF
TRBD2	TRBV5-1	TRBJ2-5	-	TGCGCCAGCAGCTTGTGGGGAGGGGAGACCCAGTACTTC	CASSLWGGETQYF
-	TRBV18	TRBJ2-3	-	TGTGCCAGCTCACGAGACTATGCAGATACGCAGTATTTT	CASSRDYADTQYF
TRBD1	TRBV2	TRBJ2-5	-	TGTGCCAGCTCCCCCGGGACAGCTCAAGAGACCCAGTACTTC	CASSPGTAQETQYF
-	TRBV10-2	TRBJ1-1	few	TGCGCCAGCAGGCACACCCAGAACACTGAAGCTTTCTTT	CASRHTQNTEAFF